The rows below give T cell receptor beta chains drawn from one sample of a study of CD8 T cells in acute hepatitis C reinfection. Sequencing used immunoSEQ multiplex PCR; TCRdb keeps in-frame clones, though not all of them. The data contain some 40,000 clones, just under 90% of them singletons. The sequenced sample was naive CD8+ T cells from PBMCs. The receptors were sampled from a man aged 30 to 45 with chronic hepatitis C. Each CDR3 is given with its conserved first and last residue. Each record gives: D gene, J gene, clone size, V gene, CDR3 protein, CDR3 DNA. D genes are given only for firm matches. Some rows mark clone size as missing; the rest say once, few, many or name a class of expanded clone.

D gene: TRBD2
J gene: TRBJ2-3
clone size: -
V gene: TRBV9
CDR3 protein: CASSLGRGGAISTDTQYF
CDR3 DNA: TGTGCCAGCAGCCTAGGGCGCGGGGGGGCCATTAGCACAGATACGCAGTATTTT

D gene: -
J gene: TRBJ2-1
clone size: -
V gene: TRBV2
CDR3 protein: CASSEALRGAPTKNEQFF
CDR3 DNA: TGTGCCAGCAGTGAAGCGCTTCGCGGCGCCCCAACTAAAAATGAGCAGTTCTTC

D gene: TRBD2
J gene: TRBJ2-1
clone size: -
V gene: TRBV19
CDR3 protein: CASQIAGTSGNEQFF
CDR3 DNA: TGTGCCAGTCAAATCGCCGGGACTAGCGGCAATGAGCAGTTCTTC

D gene: TRBD1
J gene: TRBJ2-5
clone size: -
V gene: TRBV27
CDR3 protein: CASTPTGGRETQYF
CDR3 DNA: TGTGCCAGCACCCCGACAGGGGGCAGGGAGACCCAGTACTTC

D gene: -
J gene: TRBJ1-1
clone size: -
V gene: TRBV27
CDR3 protein: CASSLSGETEAFF
CDR3 DNA: TGTGCCAGCAGTTTATCAGGGGAAACTGAAGCTTTCTTT

D gene: TRBD1
J gene: TRBJ2-7
clone size: -
V gene: TRBV14
CDR3 protein: CASSQATGATYEQYF
CDR3 DNA: TGTGCCAGCAGCCAAGCGACAGGGGCCACCTACGAGCAGTACTTC

D gene: TRBD1
J gene: TRBJ1-2
clone size: few
V gene: TRBV19
CDR3 protein: CASSTPDRGHGYTF
CDR3 DNA: TGTGCCAGTAGTACCCCGGACAGGGGGCACGGCTACACCTTC

D gene: -
J gene: TRBJ1-4
clone size: -
V gene: TRBV6-5
CDR3 protein: CASSGRKNEKLFF
CDR3 DNA: TGTGCCAGCAGTGGACGTAAGAATGAAAAACTGTTTTTT

D gene: TRBD1
J gene: TRBJ1-4
clone size: -
V gene: TRBV9
CDR3 protein: CASSVAPGQGGEKLFF
CDR3 DNA: TGTGCCAGCAGCGTAGCTCCGGGACAGGGTGGTGAAAAACTGTTTTTT

D gene: -
J gene: TRBJ1-1
clone size: -
V gene: TRBV19
CDR3 protein: CATLWGGTEAFF
CDR3 DNA: TGTGCCACTCTATGGGGGGGCACTGAAGCTTTCTTT

D gene: -
J gene: TRBJ2-3
clone size: -
V gene: TRBV30
CDR3 protein: CAWSGTSTDTQYF
CDR3 DNA: TGTGCCTGGTCCGGGACTAGCACAGATACGCAGTATTTT

D gene: -
J gene: TRBJ2-3
clone size: -
V gene: TRBV7-9
CDR3 protein: CASSFPGTDTQYF
CDR3 DNA: TGTGCCAGCAGCTTCCCCGGGACAGATACGCAGTATTTT

D gene: TRBD1
J gene: TRBJ2-3
clone size: -
V gene: TRBV7-9
CDR3 protein: CASSPRQGISDTQYF
CDR3 DNA: TGTGCCAGCAGCCCTCGACAGGGTATATCAGATACGCAGTATTTT

D gene: TRBD2
J gene: TRBJ2-7
clone size: -
V gene: TRBV9
CDR3 protein: CASSVTSGSPYEQYF
CDR3 DNA: TGTGCCAGCAGCGTAACTAGCGGGAGTCCCTACGAGCAGTACTTC

D gene: TRBD1
J gene: TRBJ1-2
clone size: -
V gene: TRBV7-9
CDR3 protein: CASSFGTGSGYTF
CDR3 DNA: TGTGCCAGCAGCTTCGGGACAGGGAGTGGCTACACCTTC

D gene: TRBD1
J gene: TRBJ2-7
clone size: -
V gene: TRBV29-1
CDR3 protein: CSVTTGRAYEQYF
CDR3 DNA: TGCAGCGTTACGACAGGGCGAGCCTACGAGCAGTACTTC

D gene: -
J gene: TRBJ2-3
clone size: -
V gene: TRBV10-1
CDR3 protein: CATGGKLTDTQYF
CDR3 DNA: TGCGCCACCGGGGGAAAGCTTACAGATACGCAGTATTTT

D gene: TRBD2
J gene: TRBJ2-1
clone size: -
V gene: TRBV6-5
CDR3 protein: CASSYSGLAGNEQFF
CDR3 DNA: TGTGCCAGCAGTTACTCGGGACTAGCGGGCAATGAGCAGTTCTTC

D gene: -
J gene: TRBJ2-3
clone size: -
V gene: TRBV6-4
CDR3 protein: CASSDFGTDTQYF
CDR3 DNA: TGTGCCAGCAGTGACTTTGGCACAGATACGCAGTATTTT

D gene: -
J gene: TRBJ2-7
clone size: -
V gene: TRBV27
CDR3 protein: CASSLTGIDYEQYF
CDR3 DNA: TGTGCCAGCAGTTTAACAGGAATTGACTACGAGCAGTACTTC

D gene: -
J gene: TRBJ1-4
clone size: -
V gene: TRBV11-2
CDR3 protein: CASSLGWGNEKLFF
CDR3 DNA: TGTGCCAGCAGCTTAGGATGGGGTAATGAAAAACTGTTTTTT

D gene: -
J gene: TRBJ2-7
clone size: -
V gene: TRBV5-4
CDR3 protein: CASSLGVDSAYEQYF
CDR3 DNA: TGTGCCAGCAGCTTGGGGGTGGACTCCGCCTACGAGCAGTACTTC

D gene: -
J gene: TRBJ1-2
clone size: -
V gene: TRBV19
CDR3 protein: CASSMGPGGLRGYTF
CDR3 DNA: TGTGCCAGTAGTATGGGCCCAGGAGGCCTGAGGGGCTACACCTTC

D gene: -
J gene: TRBJ2-1
clone size: -
V gene: TRBV6-5
CDR3 protein: CASTWQGNNEQFF
CDR3 DNA: TGTGCCAGCACTTGGCAGGGCAACAATGAGCAGTTCTTC

D gene: TRBD2
J gene: TRBJ2-3
clone size: -
V gene: TRBV11-2
CDR3 protein: CASSLTSGASTDTQYF
CDR3 DNA: TGTGCCAGCAGCCTAACTAGCGGGGCTAGCACAGATACGCAGTATTTT

D gene: -
J gene: TRBJ1-1
clone size: -
V gene: TRBV29-1
CDR3 protein: CSVVTEGEAFF
CDR3 DNA: TGCAGCGTTGTGACCGAGGGTGAAGCTTTCTTT

D gene: -
J gene: TRBJ2-3
clone size: -
V gene: TRBV28
CDR3 protein: CASTLSLSTDTQYF
CDR3 DNA: TGTGCCAGCACCCTGTCCTTGTCCACAGATACGCAGTATTTT

D gene: -
J gene: TRBJ2-1
clone size: -
V gene: TRBV15
CDR3 protein: CATSRDGNEQFF
CDR3 DNA: TGTGCCACCAGCAGAGATGGCAATGAGCAGTTCTTC

D gene: TRBD1
J gene: TRBJ2-1
clone size: -
V gene: TRBV19
CDR3 protein: CASSIGTGAPHYNEQFF
CDR3 DNA: TGTGCCAGTAGTATCGGAACAGGGGCGCCCCACTACAATGAGCAGTTCTTC

D gene: -
J gene: TRBJ2-7
clone size: -
V gene: TRBV19
CDR3 protein: CASSTPPWDEQYF
CDR3 DNA: TGTGCCAGTAGTACCCCTCCCTGGGACGAGCAGTACTTC

D gene: -
J gene: TRBJ1-2
clone size: once
V gene: TRBV7-2
CDR3 protein: CASSLGDGGYYGYTF
CDR3 DNA: TGTGCCAGCAGCTTAGGAGACGGGGGCTACTATGGCTACACCTTC

D gene: -
J gene: TRBJ2-3
clone size: -
V gene: TRBV5-4
CDR3 protein: CASSGSDTQYF
CDR3 DNA: TGTGCCAGCAGCGGTTCGGATACGCAGTATTTT

D gene: TRBD1
J gene: TRBJ2-1
clone size: -
V gene: TRBV18
CDR3 protein: CASSRDRGPYNEQFF
CDR3 DNA: TGTGCCAGCTCACGGGACAGGGGGCCCTACAATGAGCAGTTCTTC

D gene: -
J gene: TRBJ2-7
clone size: -
V gene: TRBV28
CDR3 protein: CASSHYEQYF
CDR3 DNA: TGTGCCAGCAGTCACTACGAGCAGTACTTC

D gene: TRBD2
J gene: TRBJ2-7
clone size: -
V gene: TRBV19
CDR3 protein: CASSPGLVYEQYF
CDR3 DNA: TGTGCCAGTAGTCCGGGACTAGTCTACGAGCAGTACTTC

D gene: -
J gene: TRBJ2-7
clone size: few
V gene: TRBV9
CDR3 protein: CASSPKWGAREQYF
CDR3 DNA: TGTGCCAGCAGCCCAAAGTGGGGGGCAAGGGAGCAGTACTTC

D gene: TRBD2
J gene: TRBJ2-3
clone size: -
V gene: TRBV7-9
CDR3 protein: CASSLGGNTDTQYF
CDR3 DNA: TGTGCCAGCAGCTTGGGGGGGAACACAGATACGCAGTATTTT

D gene: TRBD2
J gene: TRBJ2-1
clone size: once
V gene: TRBV7-3
CDR3 protein: CASTLWDYNNEQFF
CDR3 DNA: TGTGCCAGCACCCTCTGGGACTATAACAATGAGCAGTTCTTC

D gene: -
J gene: TRBJ2-1
clone size: -
V gene: TRBV15
CDR3 protein: CATSRLENNEQFF
CDR3 DNA: TGTGCCACCAGCAGGCTAGAAAACAATGAGCAGTTCTTC

D gene: -
J gene: TRBJ1-5
clone size: -
V gene: TRBV2
CDR3 protein: CASSDSYSNQPQHF
CDR3 DNA: TGTGCCAGCAGTGACAGTTATAGCAATCAGCCCCAGCATTTT

D gene: -
J gene: TRBJ1-5
clone size: -
V gene: TRBV27
CDR3 protein: CASSPRRINQPQHF
CDR3 DNA: TGTGCCAGCAGCCCCCGGAGGATCAATCAGCCCCAGCATTTT

D gene: -
J gene: TRBJ1-5
clone size: -
V gene: TRBV7-8
CDR3 protein: CASSTQGNGGNQPQHF
CDR3 DNA: TGTGCCAGCAGCACACAGGGAAATGGGGGCAATCAGCCCCAGCATTTT

D gene: TRBD1
J gene: TRBJ1-5
clone size: -
V gene: TRBV30
CDR3 protein: CAWDPGQGIGQPQHF
CDR3 DNA: TGTGCCTGGGACCCGGGACAGGGGATCGGGCAGCCCCAGCATTTT

D gene: -
J gene: TRBJ1-2
clone size: -
V gene: TRBV5-6
CDR3 protein: CASSGTGYGYTF
CDR3 DNA: TGTGCCAGCAGCGGAACAGGTTATGGCTACACCTTC

D gene: TRBD1
J gene: TRBJ1-1
clone size: -
V gene: TRBV7-3
CDR3 protein: CASSRSGGDTEAFF
CDR3 DNA: TGTGCCAGCAGCCGGTCAGGGGGAGATACTGAAGCTTTCTTT

D gene: -
J gene: TRBJ2-3
clone size: -
V gene: TRBV6-5
CDR3 protein: CASSYRPGLSNTQYF
CDR3 DNA: TGTGCCAGCAGTTACCGCCCGGGACTGTCGAATACGCAGTATTTT

D gene: -
J gene: TRBJ2-7
clone size: -
V gene: TRBV2
CDR3 protein: CASSEGYEQYF
CDR3 DNA: TGTGCCAGCAGTGAAGGTTACGAGCAGTACTTC

D gene: -
J gene: TRBJ1-3
clone size: -
V gene: TRBV19
CDR3 protein: CASSIAGRSGNTIYF
CDR3 DNA: TGTGCCAGTAGTATAGCTGGTCGCTCTGGAAACACCATATATTTT

D gene: -
J gene: TRBJ2-1
clone size: -
V gene: TRBV5-1
CDR3 protein: CASSSAGGYNEQFF
CDR3 DNA: TGCGCCAGCAGCTCGGCAGGGGGGTACAATGAGCAGTTCTTC

D gene: TRBD1
J gene: TRBJ1-2
clone size: -
V gene: TRBV6-5
CDR3 protein: CASSPGTGVHYGYTF
CDR3 DNA: TGTGCCAGCAGCCCTGGGACAGGGGTACACTATGGCTACACCTTC

D gene: TRBD1
J gene: TRBJ1-6
clone size: few
V gene: TRBV7-2
CDR3 protein: CASSLVQTGNNSPLHF
CDR3 DNA: TGTGCCAGCAGCTTAGTCCAGACAGGGAATAATTCACCCCTCCACTTT

D gene: TRBD1
J gene: TRBJ1-1
clone size: -
V gene: TRBV7-2
CDR3 protein: CASSLGSTGGTEAFF
CDR3 DNA: TGTGCCAGCAGCTTAGGATCCACAGGGGGGACTGAAGCTTTCTTT

D gene: -
J gene: TRBJ2-4
clone size: -
V gene: TRBV9
CDR3 protein: CASSVEGRPKNIQYF
CDR3 DNA: TGTGCCAGCAGCGTAGAGGGTCGGCCCAAAAACATTCAGTACTTC